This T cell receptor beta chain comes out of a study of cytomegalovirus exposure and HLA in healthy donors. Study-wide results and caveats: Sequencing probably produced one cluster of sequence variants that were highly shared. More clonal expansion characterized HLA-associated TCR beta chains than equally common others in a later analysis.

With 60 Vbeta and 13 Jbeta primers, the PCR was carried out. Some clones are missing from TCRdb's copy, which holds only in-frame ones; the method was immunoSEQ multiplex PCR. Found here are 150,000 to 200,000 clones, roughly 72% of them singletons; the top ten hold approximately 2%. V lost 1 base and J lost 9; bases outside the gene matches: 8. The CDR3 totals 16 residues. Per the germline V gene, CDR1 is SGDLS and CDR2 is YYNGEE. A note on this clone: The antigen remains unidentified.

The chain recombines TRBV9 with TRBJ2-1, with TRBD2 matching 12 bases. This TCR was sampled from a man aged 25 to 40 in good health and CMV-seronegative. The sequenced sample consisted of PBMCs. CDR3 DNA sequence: TGTGCCAGCAGCGTAACTCTAGCGGGAGGGGGTATTGAGCAGTTCTTC. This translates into CASSVTLAGGGIEQFF.